Described below is a single T cell receptor (beta chain) sequence and its context. These data are taken from a study of blood T cell repertoires in COVID-19. The repertoire was sequenced with immunoSEQ multiplex PCR; TCRdb's copy has only in-frame clones and lacks some. The sample contains 70,000 to 85,000 clones, 91% of which appear only once. The CDR3 length is 11 residues. V lost 6 bases, J lost 11 bases, and 4 bases stayed unmatched. Germline CDR1 LNHDA, CDR2 SQIVND (reference sequence). The receptor was derived from a woman aged 55-75 years with active COVID-19. The sequenced sample was peripheral blood. The chain links TRBV19 to TRBJ1-1; 9 bases fit TRBD1. The CDR3 reads CASSDRGNAFF. CDR3 DNA sequence: TGTGCCAGTAGCGACAGGGGGAACGCTTTCTTT. The entire variable domain, with the rest obtained from reference TRBV19 and TRBJ1-1, is as follows: DGGITQSPKYLFRKEGQNVTLSCEQNLNHDAMYWYRQDPGQGLRLIYYSQIVNDFQKGDIAEGYSVSREKKESFPLTVTSAQKNPTAFYLCASSDRGNAFFGQGTRLTVV.